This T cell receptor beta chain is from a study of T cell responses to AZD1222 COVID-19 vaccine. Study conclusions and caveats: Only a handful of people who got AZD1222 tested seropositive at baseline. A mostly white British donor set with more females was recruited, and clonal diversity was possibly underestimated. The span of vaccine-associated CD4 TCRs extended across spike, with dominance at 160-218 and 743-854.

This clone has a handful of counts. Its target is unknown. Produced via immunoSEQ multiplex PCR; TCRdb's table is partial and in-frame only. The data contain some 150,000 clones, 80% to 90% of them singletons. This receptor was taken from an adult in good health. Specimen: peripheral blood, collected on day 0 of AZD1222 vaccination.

This CDR3 is CASSRGFNTEAFF. The DNA for the CDR3 is TGTGCCAGCAGTAGGGGCTTTAACACTGAAGCTTTCTTT. This chain joins TRBV11-2 and TRBJ1-1; perhaps TRBD1 as D (5 bases). Trimming removed 6 bases from V and 2 bases from J, with 10 bases in between. CDR1 and CDR2 (germline): SGHAT, FQNNGV. The CDR3 loop spans 13 amino acids.